The 5 T cell receptor beta chains given below trace back to one sample, sequenced in a study of shared clonotypes between healthy human individuals. Some clones are missing from TCRdb's copy, which holds only in-frame ones; the method was immunoSEQ multiplex PCR. In the table there are approximately 500,000 clones, roughly 95% of which are singletons. Input material: naive CD4+ T cells sorted from blood. Subset reported: CD45RA+ positively selected. Receptors were obtained from a woman aged 25 to 39 in good health.

The rearrangement uses TRBV28 and TRBJ1-1; D ambiguous. CDR3 size: 14 residues. Trimming took 4 bases from V and 1 from J, leaving 10 bases between them. In germline, CDR1 is MDHEN, CDR2 SYDVKM. In DNA form, the CDR3 reads TGTGCCAGCAGTTCGCAACAGACGAACACTGAAGCTTTCTTT. Protein product: CASSSQQTNTEAFF.

This sequence joins TRBV6-6 and TRBJ2-7; 8 nucleotides line up with TRBD1. The V and J ends lost 0 bases and 3 bases, in that order; junction bases with no gene match: 1. The CDR3 runs to 14 residues. Per germline, CDR1 MNHNY and CDR2 SVGAGI (reference sequence). This chain's CDR3 is CASSYSTGVYEQYF. The CDR3 region has the DNA TGTGCCAGCAGTTACTCGACAGGGGTCTACGAGCAGTACTTC.

The chain uses TRBV6-1 and TRBJ2-1, with 7 positions matching TRBD2. J gave up 6 bases and V 4 bases, and 12 bases lay outside the gene matches. The CDR3 is 16 residues long. Germline assignment: CDR1 MNHNS and CDR2 SASEGT. CDR3 loop: CASSVKRDPAFNEQFF. As DNA, the CDR3 is TGTGCCAGCAGTGTTAAGCGGGATCCAGCGTTCAATGAGCAGTTCTTC.

In its sample, this clone was seen once. This chain links TRBV2 with TRBJ2-2; D unresolved. Trimming stripped 1 base from V and 3 bases from J, with 3 bases between. Germline CDR1 and CDR2: SNHLY and FYNNEI. This CDR3 has 13 residues. Written as DNA, the CDR3 is TGTGCCAGCAGTGAAGAGGACACCGGGGAGCTGTTTTTT. Translated, it gives CASSEEDTGELFF.

This clone has only one observation. The genes are TRBV6-1 and TRBJ1-2; D is undetermined. The germline V gene encodes CDR1 MNHNS and CDR2 SASEGT. The length of the CDR3 is 13 residues. V was shortened by 1 base and J by 8 bases, with 11 bases between the two germline ends. The CDR3 reads CASSEGRRGGYTF. CDR3 in DNA: TGTGCCAGCAGTGAAGGTCGGCGTGGGGGCTACACCTTC.